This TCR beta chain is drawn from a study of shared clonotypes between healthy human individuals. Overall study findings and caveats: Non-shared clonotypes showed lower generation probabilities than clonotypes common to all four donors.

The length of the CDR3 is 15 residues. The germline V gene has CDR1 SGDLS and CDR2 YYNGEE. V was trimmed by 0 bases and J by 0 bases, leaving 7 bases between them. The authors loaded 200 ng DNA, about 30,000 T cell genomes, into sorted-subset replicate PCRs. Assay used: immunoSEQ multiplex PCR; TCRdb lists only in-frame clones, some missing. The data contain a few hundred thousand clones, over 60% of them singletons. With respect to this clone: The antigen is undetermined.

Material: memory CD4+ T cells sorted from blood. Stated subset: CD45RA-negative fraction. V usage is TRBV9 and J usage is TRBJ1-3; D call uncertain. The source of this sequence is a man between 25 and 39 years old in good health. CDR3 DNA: TGTGCCAGCAGCGTAGCTACAGACTCTGGAAACACCATATATTTT. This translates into CASSVATDSGNTIYF.